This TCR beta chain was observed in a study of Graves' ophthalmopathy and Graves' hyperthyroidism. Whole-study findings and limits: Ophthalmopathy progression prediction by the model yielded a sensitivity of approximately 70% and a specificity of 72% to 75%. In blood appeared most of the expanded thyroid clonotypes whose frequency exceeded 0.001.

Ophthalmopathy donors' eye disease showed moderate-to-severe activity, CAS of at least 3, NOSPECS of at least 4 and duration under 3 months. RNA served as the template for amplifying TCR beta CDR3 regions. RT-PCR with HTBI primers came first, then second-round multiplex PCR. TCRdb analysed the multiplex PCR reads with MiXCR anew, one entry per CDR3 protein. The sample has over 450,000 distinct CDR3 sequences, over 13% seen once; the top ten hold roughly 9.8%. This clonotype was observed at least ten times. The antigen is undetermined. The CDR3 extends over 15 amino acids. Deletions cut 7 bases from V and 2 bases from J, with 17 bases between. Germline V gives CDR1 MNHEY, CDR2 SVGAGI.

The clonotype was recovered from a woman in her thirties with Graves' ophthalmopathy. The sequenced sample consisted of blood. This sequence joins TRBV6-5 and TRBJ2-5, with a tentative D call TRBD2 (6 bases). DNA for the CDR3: TGTGCCAGCACAAGGAGGGCTGGAGAACAAGAGACCCAGTACTTC. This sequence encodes CASTRRAGEQETQYF.